This record looks at one T cell receptor beta chain sequence and its context. These data originate in a study of blood T cell repertoires in COVID-19. Turning to the study itself: T cells, B-cell-depleted T cells, or PBMCs provided the cDNA or gDNA that served as material.

Patients of the Seattle cohort, enrolled during active infection, were followed longitudinally. Original methodology: From reference gene primer amplification, estimates of nucleated cell counts were derived. Only in-frame clones appear in the TCRdb table, and some are missing; sequencing was by immunoSEQ multiplex PCR. From that table come the V and J calls and clone size; the DNA was used to work out D and trimming. The table records about 370,000 clones, more than 80% of them present only once. The sequence came from a woman in her 30s with COVID-19, enrolled during active disease. Sequencing was carried out using peripheral blood.

The CDR3 loop is CASSLFGTAFSENTGELFF. CDR3 nucleotide sequence: TGTGCCAGCAGCTTGTTCGGGACAGCGTTTAGTGAGAACACCGGGGAGCTGTTTTTT. The chain uses TRBV5-6 and TRBJ2-2; 7 nucleotides align to TRBD1. The CDR3 extends over 19 amino acids. After removal of 1 base from V and 1 base from J, the junction contained 13 bases not matched to a gene. Germline lookup yields CDR1 SGHDT and CDR2 YYEEEE.